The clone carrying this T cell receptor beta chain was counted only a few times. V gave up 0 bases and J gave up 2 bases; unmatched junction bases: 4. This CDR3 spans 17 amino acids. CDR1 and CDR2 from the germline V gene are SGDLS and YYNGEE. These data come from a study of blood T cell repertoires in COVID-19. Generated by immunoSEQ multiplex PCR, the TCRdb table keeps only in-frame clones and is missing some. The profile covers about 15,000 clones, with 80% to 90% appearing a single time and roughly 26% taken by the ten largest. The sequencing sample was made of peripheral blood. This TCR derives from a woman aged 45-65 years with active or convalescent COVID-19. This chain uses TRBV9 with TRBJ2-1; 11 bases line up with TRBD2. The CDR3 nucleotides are TGTGCCAGCAGCGTAGGGTCTAGCGGGGGGACCTACAATGAGCAGTTCTTC. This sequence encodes CASSVGSSGGTYNEQFF.